Sequencing of this TCR beta chain was carried out in a study of blood T cell repertoires in COVID-19. Study overall: Sites in the United States, Italy and Spain provided acute and convalescent COVID-19 samples. Sources were T cells, B-cell-depleted T cells, or PBMCs; the material itself was cDNA or gDNA.

In the authors' workflow: Reference gene primer amplification in the assay estimated nucleated cell counts. Generated by immunoSEQ multiplex PCR, the TCRdb table keeps only in-frame clones and is missing some. The V and J calls and clone size are taken from that table; D and trimming were inferred from the DNA. The sample lists 170,000 or so clones; approximately 86% were seen once. Germline loops: CDR1 LNHDA, CDR2 SQIVND (reference sequence). The V segment lost 6 bases and the J segment 6 bases; nucleotides outside the gene matches: 8. The CDR3 has 15 residues. J is TRBJ1-4 and V is TRBV19; 9 positions match TRBD1. Sample: peripheral blood. The TCR was taken from a middle-aged man with active or convalescent COVID-19. The CDR3 region is CASRSPGQGDEKLFF. The CDR3 bases are TGTGCCAGTAGATCACCGGGACAGGGCGATGAAAAACTGTTTTTT. The variable domain in full, completed from reference TRBV19 and TRBJ1-4, reads DGGITQSPKYLFRKEGQNVTLSCEQNLNHDAMYWYRQDPGQGLRLIYYSQIVNDFQKGDIAEGYSVSREKKESFPLTVTSAQKNPTAFYLCASRSPGQGDEKLFFGSGTQLSVL.